Below, 12 T cell receptor beta chains from the same sample are listed, as sequenced in a study of cytomegalovirus exposure and HLA in healthy donors. Only in-frame clones appear in the TCRdb table, and some are missing; sequencing was by immunoSEQ multiplex PCR. The sample includes around 300,000 clones, approximately 90% seen only once; the top ten take around 0.9%. The sample consisted of PBMCs. The receptor set was obtained from a young woman in good health and CMV-seronegative.

This chain links TRBV11-2 with TRBJ1-4; 8 bases are a match to TRBD1. CDR3 length: 18 amino acids. Germline V gives CDR1 SGHAT, CDR2 FQNNGV. With 3 bases clipped from V and 0 bases from J, the junction kept 9 bases outside the gene matches. The CDR3 DNA reads as TGTGCCAGCAGCTTTCGGGCAGGGGGCCCAGCAACTAATGAAAAACTGTTTTTT. Its translation: CASSFRAGGPATNEKLFF.

V gene TRBV28 combines with J gene TRBJ1-3; a possible D gene is TRBD1 (5 bases). The germline V gene has CDR1 MDHEN and CDR2 SYDVKM. The CDR3 runs 17 residues. V lost 4 bases and J 0 bases, leaving 16 bases between the germline ends. CDR3 in DNA: TGTGCCAGCAGTTCGCGGGGGGGACGCTACTCTGGAAACACCATATATTTT. Translation gives CASSSRGGRYSGNTIYF. Full variable domain (rest looked up from reference TRBV28 and TRBJ1-3): DVKVTQSSRYLVKRTGEKVFLECVQDMDHENMFWYRQDPGLGLRLIYFSYDVKMKEKGDIPEGYSVSREKKERFSLILESASTNQTSMYLCASSSRGGRYSGNTIYFGEGSWLTVV.

This sequence joins TRBV9 and TRBJ2-5; 9 bases fit TRBD2. Germline V gene data show CDR1 as SGDLS and CDR2 as YYNGEE. This CDR3 has 16 amino acids. The J segment lost 4 bases and the V segment lost 0 bases, leaving 7 bases of the junction unmatched. The CDR3 here is CASSVGIAGVGETQYF. CDR3 in DNA: TGTGCCAGCAGCGTAGGAATAGCGGGAGTAGGAGAGACCCAGTACTTC.

V gene TRBV9 combines with J gene TRBJ2-5, with a weak D call TRBD1 (6 bases). Germline-derived CDR1 and CDR2 are SGDLS and YYNGEE. The CDR3 totals 14 residues. Trimming removed 1 base from V and 1 base from J, with 8 bases in between. The CDR3 DNA is TGTGCCAGCAGCGTACAGGGGTCCCAAGAGACCCAGTACTTC. Translation gives CASSVQGSQETQYF.

This rearrangement joins TRBV10-2 to TRBJ1-1; no clear D gene. The CDR3 totals 12 residues. The germline gives CDR1 WSHSY, CDR2 SAAADI. The V and J ends lost 5 bases and 7 bases respectively, with 11 bases between them. CDR3 in DNA: TGCGCCAGCAGTCCCACTTTATTTGAAGCTTTCTTT. This codes for CASSPTLFEAFF.

This clone has just one count. The V call is TRBV7-2, the J call TRBJ2-5; D might be TRBD2 (5 bases). The CDR3 length is 14 residues. Germline-derived CDR1 and CDR2 are SGHTA and FQGNSA. Trimming removed 0 bases from V and 1 base from J, with 6 bases in between. DNA for the CDR3: TGTGCCAGCAGCTTAGCGCGGGCCCAAGAGACCCAGTACTTC. Translation gives CASSLARAQETQYF.

This sequence joins TRBV14 and TRBJ1-1, with TRBD1 matching 8 bases. Germline values: CDR1 SGHDN, CDR2 FVKESK. The CDR3 is 15 amino acids. J was trimmed by 0 bases and V by 4 bases; bases with no gene match: 4. CDR3 bases: TGTGCCAGCAGCCGATGGACAGGGTTGAACACTGAAGCTTTCTTT. Translated: CASSRWTGLNTEAFF.

The chain joins TRBV9 to TRBJ2-3, with 7 nucleotides matching TRBD2. Germline-derived CDR1 and CDR2 are SGDLS and YYNGEE. After removal of 2 bases from V and 7 bases from J, the junction contained 7 bases not matched to a gene. The CDR3 covers 14 residues. CDR3 coding DNA: TGTGCCAGCAGCGTGACCGGGACTATGAATACGCAGTATTTT. It encodes CASSVTGTMNTQYF.

The chain uses TRBV16 and TRBJ2-7, with 7 bases matching TRBD1. The CDR3 runs to 16 residues. The J segment lost 4 bases and the V segment lost 0 bases, leaving 9 bases of the junction unmatched. From germline, CDR1 is KGHSY and CDR2 FQNENV. The CDR3 reads CASSQSTGTAEYEQYF. Here the CDR3 DNA reads TGTGCCAGCAGCCAATCGACGGGGACAGCGGAATACGAGCAGTACTTC.

V and J are TRBV25-1 and TRBJ2-1; D not certain. Germline CDR1 reads MGHDK; CDR2 reads SYGVNS. V was pared by 3 bases and J by 8 bases, with 14 bases between. The CDR3 runs 14 residues. The CDR3 sequence is CASSDNLEADEQFF. Here the CDR3 DNA reads TGTGCCAGCAGTGATAATCTAGAGGCCGATGAGCAGTTCTTC.

The J gene is TRBJ2-3, the V gene TRBV5-6, with a tentative D call TRBD1 (7 bases). V lost 5 bases to trimming and J lost 4 bases, with 14 bases between them. The CDR3 runs 14 residues. Germline lookup yields CDR1 SGHDT and CDR2 YYEEEE. The CDR3 coding sequence is TGTGCCAGCAGTGCGGACAGGAGGGCAGATACGCAGTATTTT. Its protein product is CASSADRRADTQYF.

The chain links TRBV6-6 to TRBJ1-1; D remains unclear. Germline CDR1 MNHNY, CDR2 SVGAGI (reference sequence). With 2 bases removed from V and 3 bases from J, the gap between germline ends came to 10 bases. This CDR3 contains 14 residues. In DNA, the CDR3 is TGTGCCAGCAGTTACAGTCACCTAGACACTGAAGCTTTCTTT. This gives the protein CASSYSHLDTEAFF.